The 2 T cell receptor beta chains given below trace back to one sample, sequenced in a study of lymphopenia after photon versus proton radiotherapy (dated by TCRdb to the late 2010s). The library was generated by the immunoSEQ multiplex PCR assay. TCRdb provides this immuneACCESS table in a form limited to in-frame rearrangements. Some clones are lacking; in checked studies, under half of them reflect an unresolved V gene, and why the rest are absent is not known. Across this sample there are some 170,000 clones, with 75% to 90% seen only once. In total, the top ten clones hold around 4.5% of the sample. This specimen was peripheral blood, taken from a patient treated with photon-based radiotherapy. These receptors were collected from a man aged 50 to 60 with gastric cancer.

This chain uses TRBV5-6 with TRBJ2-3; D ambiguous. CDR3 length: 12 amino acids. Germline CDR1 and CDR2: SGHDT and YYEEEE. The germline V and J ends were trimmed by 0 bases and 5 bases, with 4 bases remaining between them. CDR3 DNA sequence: TGTGCCAGCAGCTTGGAAGGAGATACGCAGTATTTT. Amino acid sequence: CASSLEGDTQYF.

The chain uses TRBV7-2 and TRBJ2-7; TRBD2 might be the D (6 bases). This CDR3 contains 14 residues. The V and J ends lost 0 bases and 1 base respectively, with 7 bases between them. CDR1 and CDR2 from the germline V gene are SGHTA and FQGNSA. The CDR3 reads CASSLARGSYEQYF. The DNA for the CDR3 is TGTGCCAGCAGCTTAGCGCGGGGATCCTACGAGCAGTACTTC.